The 26 T cell receptor beta chains listed next were all sequenced from one sample in a study of Graves' ophthalmopathy and Graves' hyperthyroidism. RNA transcripts yielded amplified TCR beta CDR3 regions. In the first round, RT-PCR was carried out with HTBI primers, and a multiplex PCR formed the second round. MiXCR, run by TCRdb on the multiplex PCR reads, gives a single entry per CDR3 protein. The sample lists about 390,000 distinct CDR3 sequences; approximately 17% were seen once. Sequencing was done on a sample of peripheral blood. All receptors derive from an adult woman with stable Graves' hyperthyroidism.

A remark on this clonotype: A much larger clone differs from this one at a single base, so this may be a read error. V usage is TRBV28 and J usage is TRBJ1-5; D is undetermined. The CDR3 sequence is 11 residues long. The germline CDR1 and CDR2 sequences are MDHEN and SYDVKM. V lost 6 bases and J lost 6, with 6 bases in between. The CDR3 DNA reads as TGTGCCAGCAGCCATTTTCAGCCCCAGCATTTT. It yields the protein CASSHFQPQHF.

Concerning this clonotype itself: This may be a read error, as it is one base from a much larger clone. The V call is TRBV4-1, the J call TRBJ1-2; D unresolved. CDR1 MGHRA and CDR2 YSYEKL come from the germline V gene. The CDR3 has 14 residues. The CDR3 region has the DNA TGCGCCATCAGCCAAGATTTCATCAGCTATGGCTACACCTTC. Its translation is CAISQDFISYGYTF.

This clonotype was recorded many times. The chain recombines TRBV27 with TRBJ2-7; the match to TRBD2 covers 12 bases. V lost 6 bases to trimming and J lost 0 bases; unmatched junction nucleotides: 3. From germline, CDR1 is MNHEY and CDR2 SMNVEV (reference sequence). This CDR3 is built from 15 residues. DNA for the CDR3: TGTGCCAGCAGCCCTAGCGGGAGGGGCTCCTACGAGCAGTACTTC. Protein product: CASSPSGRGSYEQYF.

This clonotype was seen at least ten times. The J gene is TRBJ2-7, the V gene TRBV20-1; either TRBD1 or TRBD2 may supply D (5 bases each). Germline CDR1 is DFQATT and CDR2 is SNEGSKA (reference sequence). V was shortened by 5 bases and J by 7 bases, with 18 bases between the two germline ends. This CDR3 has 13 amino acids. The CDR3 sequence is CSAGTPGVREQYF. The DNA for the CDR3 is TGCAGTGCTGGGACCCCCGGTGTGAGGGAGCAGTACTTC.

This clonotype has more than one count but fewer than ten. The gene calls are TRBV27 and TRBJ1-3, with D unresolved. Germline CDR1 MNHEY, CDR2 SMNVEV (reference sequence). The V and J ends lost 4 bases and 1 base respectively, with 5 bases between them. This CDR3 is 13 amino acids long. CDR3 amino acids: CASSWVSGNTIYF. The CDR3 DNA sequence: TGTGCCAGCAGTTGGGTATCTGGAAACACCATATATTTT.

The sample holds many counts of this clonotype. The genes are TRBV19 and TRBJ2-7, with D possibly being TRBD1 (5 bases). The CDR3 sequence is 14 residues long. Trimming shortened V by 6 bases and J by 3 bases, and 15 bases separated the two germline ends. Germline-derived CDR1 and CDR2 are LNHDA and SQIVND (reference sequence). CDR3 DNA: TGTGCCAGTAGCCCCCTCGACAGAATCTACGAGCAGTACTTC. It specifies CASSPLDRIYEQYF. Drawing the rest from reference TRBV19 and TRBJ2-7, the complete variable domain is DGGITQSPKYLFRKEGQNVTLSCEQNLNHDAMYWYRQDPGQGLRLIYYSQIVNDFQKGDIAEGYSVSREKKESFPLTVTSAQKNPTAFYLCASSPLDRIYEQYFGPGTRLTVT.

This clonotype has at least ten counts. V and J are TRBV6-1 and TRBJ2-7; TRBD1 matches at 7 bases. Losses at the gene ends were 6 bases for V and 1 base for J; bases not matched to a gene: 3. Germline loops: CDR1 MNHNS, CDR2 SASEGT. The CDR3 covers 13 residues. The CDR3 reads CASSTGESYEQYF. CDR3 in DNA: TGTGCCAGCAGCACAGGGGAGTCCTACGAGCAGTACTTC.

The chain couples TRBV7-8 to TRBJ2-6, with D unclear. The CDR3 is 15 amino acids. Germline CDR1 and CDR2: SGHVS and FQNEAQ. The V end lost 1 base, the J end lost 3 bases, and 7 bases lay between the germline ends. The CDR3 nucleotides are TGTGCCAGCAGCTTAGAACGCCTTGGGGCCAACGTCCTGACTTTC. It translates to CASSLERLGANVLTF.

The genes are TRBV12-3 or TRBV12-4 and TRBJ2-7; TRBD2 aligns across 7 bases. Trimming at V came to 3 bases and at J to 7 bases, leaving 9 bases not matched to a gene. The CDR3 runs to 14 residues. CDR3 DNA: TGTGCCAGCAGTTTTGGTCTAGCGGCCAAAGAGCAGTACTTC. Residues: CASSFGLAAKEQYF.

This clonotype appeared many times. The V gene is TRBV19, the J gene TRBJ2-5; TRBD1 is a possible D gene (5 bases). CDR3 length: 14 amino acids. V was cut by 0 bases and J by 3 bases, with 8 bases left in between. Germline CDR1 LNHDA, CDR2 SQIVND (reference sequence). The CDR3 region is CASSIDRREETQYF. The CDR3 coding sequence is TGTGCCAGTAGTATAGATCGCAGGGAAGAGACCCAGTACTTC.

Ten or more counts support this clonotype. This chain joins TRBV4-2 and TRBJ2-2; no clear D. Per the germline V gene, CDR1 is LGHNA and CDR2 is YNFKEQ. Trimming removed 1 base at V and 0 bases at J, with 6 bases between. CDR3 length: 15 amino acids. CDR3 amino acids: CASSQGGANTGELFF. DNA of the CDR3: TGTGCCAGCAGCCAAGGTGGGGCGAACACCGGGGAGCTGTTTTTT.

This chain connects TRBV30 to TRBJ2-5; D might be TRBD2 (6 bases). The CDR3 is made up of 14 amino acids. Germline CDR1 is GTSNPN and CDR2 is SVGIG (reference sequence). Trimming left V 8 bases short and J 5 bases short, with 21 bases between. CDR3 coding DNA: TGTGCCGTATCCCCGGGAGCCTCTCGGGAGACCCAGTACTTC. Its translation is CAVSPGASRETQYF.

This clonotype was detected only a few times. This may stem from a read error, because a much larger clone lies one nucleotide away. The chain joins TRBV7-2 to TRBJ2-2; the D gene is possibly TRBD2 (5 bases). The CDR3 extends over 14 amino acids. Per the germline V gene, CDR1 is SGHTA and CDR2 is FQGNSA. CDR3 DNA sequence: TGTGCCAGCAGCTTAATGTCCAACACCGGGGAGCTGTGTTTT. Translation: CASSLMSNTGELCF.

In this sample, this clonotype turned up a few times. The chain has TRBV28 and TRBJ2-4, with D maybe TRBD1 (5 bases). V lost 6 bases and J 0 bases, leaving 18 bases between the germline ends. The germline V gene has CDR1 MDHEN and CDR2 SYDVKM. CDR3 length equals 17 residues. CDR3 bases: TGTGCCAGCAGCCAAAACTTGGGGCCCATAGCCAAAAACATTCAGTACTTC. Protein sequence: CASSQNLGPIAKNIQYF.

This clonotype was detected ten times or more. This chain joins TRBV4-3 and TRBJ1-1, with a tentative D call TRBD1 (6 bases). The CDR3 extends over 14 amino acids. Trimming pared 3 bases from V and 4 bases from J, leaving 12 bases between. CDR1 is LGHNA and CDR2 is YSLEER in the germline V gene. CDR3 sequence (DNA): TGCGCCAGCAGCCATGGGCGAGGGGGCACTGAAGCTTTCTTT. It is translated as CASSHGRGGTEAFF.

Many counts were recorded for this clonotype. V is TRBV11-2 and J is TRBJ1-2; possible D gene TRBD1, 5 bases. Germline lookup yields CDR1 SGHAT and CDR2 FQNNGV. V was cut by 4 bases and J by 8 bases, with 17 bases left in between. This CDR3 region has 14 residues. CDR3 bases: TGTGCCAGCAGCTCCGGTCGGGGCTACCGAGGCTACACCTTC. Its protein product is CASSSGRGYRGYTF. The full variable domain, with the rest looked up from reference TRBV11-2 and TRBJ1-2, is EAGVAQSPRYKIIEKRQSVAFWCNPISGHATLYWYQQILGQGPKLLIQFQNNGVVDDSQLPKDRFSAERLKGVDSTLKIQPAKLEDSAVYLCASSSGRGYRGYTFGSGTRLTVV.

This clonotype has a count of ten or more. This chain joins TRBV12-3 or TRBV12-4 and TRBJ1-5, with 8 bases matching TRBD1. The CDR3 consists of 15 residues. V was pared by 1 base and J by 7 bases, with 6 bases of the junction left unmatched. The CDR3 protein is CASSLVGQGTQPQHF. The CDR3 DNA reads as TGTGCCAGCAGTTTAGTAGGACAGGGTACACAGCCCCAGCATTTT.

The rearrangement uses TRBV20-1 and TRBJ2-1; TRBD1 is a possible D gene (7 bases). Germline assignment: CDR1 DFQATT and CDR2 SNEGSKA (reference sequence). Trimming cost V 1 base and J 5 bases, with 15 bases left between them. The CDR3 contains 15 residues. The DNA for the CDR3 is TGCAGTGCTAGAGGTTCCAGGGGGGCTAACAATGAGCAGTTCTTC. Its protein is CSARGSRGANNEQFF.

This clonotype was found many times. Here the CDR3 reads CATRGTYTDGYTF. The DNA for the CDR3 is TGTGCCACCCGGGGGACTTACACAGATGGCTACACCTTC. The V and J genes are TRBV24-1 and TRBJ1-2, with a tentative D call TRBD1 (5 bases). Germline V CDR1 and CDR2: KGHDR, SFDVKD. V was shortened by 9 bases and J by 6 bases, with 16 bases between the two germline ends. The CDR3 extends over 13 amino acids.

V gene TRBV2 combines with J gene TRBJ1-2; no clear D. The germline V gene has CDR1 SNHLY and CDR2 FYNNEI. CDR3 length: 12 residues. Trimming cost V 5 bases and J 6 bases, with 10 bases left between them. CDR3 amino acids: CASSRHSDGYTF. CDR3 nucleotide sequence: TGTGCCAGCAGTAGACATTCCGATGGCTACACCTTC.

This clonotype was counted at least ten times. The chain carries TRBV29-1 and TRBJ2-7; 8 bases map to TRBD1. The CDR3 runs 13 residues. The trim removed 7 bases at V and 2 bases at J, leaving 7 bases unmatched. Germline lookup yields CDR1 SQVTM and CDR2 ANQGSEA. This CDR3 is CSAGQGPPYEQYF. The CDR3 DNA reads as TGCAGCGCTGGACAGGGTCCCCCCTACGAGCAGTACTTC.

This chain connects TRBV11-2 to TRBJ1-2; D might be TRBD1 (5 bases). Deletions cut 3 bases from V and 0 bases from J, with 14 bases between. The germline V gene encodes CDR1 SGHAT and CDR2 FQNNGV. CDR3 size: 16 residues. CDR3: CASSFLGRKANYGYTF. In DNA form, the CDR3 reads TGTGCCAGCAGCTTTCTGGGACGGAAAGCTAACTATGGCTACACCTTC.

V and J are TRBV20-1 and TRBJ2-5; D is unclear. Germline values: CDR1 DFQATT, CDR2 SNEGSKA (reference sequence). The CDR3 consists of 13 residues. Trimming removed 3 bases at V and 6 bases at J, with 14 bases between. The CDR3 DNA is TGCAGTGCTAGGGGCGGACCCTGGAAGACCCAGTACTTC. This sequence encodes CSARGGPWKTQYF.

This clonotype was seen only a few times. The J gene is TRBJ2-7, the V gene TRBV7-9, with 7 bases lining up with TRBD1. This CDR3 has 15 amino acids. J was trimmed by 0 bases and V by 5 bases; bases with no gene match: 7. Germline V gives CDR1 SEHNR, CDR2 FQNEAQ (reference sequence). In DNA form, the CDR3 reads TGTGCCAGCAGCCCTCGGACAGGCCTCTCCTACGAGCAGTACTTC. Protein: CASSPRTGLSYEQYF.

This clonotype was detected ten times or more. The rearrangement links TRBV12-3 or TRBV12-4 to TRBJ2-5; TRBD1 agrees at 7 bases. The J segment lost 0 bases and the V segment lost 2 bases, leaving 12 bases of the junction unmatched. This CDR3 comprises 18 residues. CDR3 sequence (DNA): TGTGCCAGCAGTTTACAACCCCCCGGGACAGTGTACCAAGAGACCCAGTACTTC. It specifies CASSLQPPGTVYQETQYF.

This clonotype has at least ten counts. This sequence joins TRBV28 and TRBJ2-7, with TRBD2 matching over 7 bases. The V and J ends lost 5 bases and 1 base, in that order; junction bases with no gene match: 11. The V gene's germline CDR1 is MDHEN and CDR2 SYDVKM. This CDR3 contains 16 residues. CDR3 amino acids: CASSQLAGGTSYEQYF. CDR3 nucleotide sequence: TGTGCCAGCAGTCAACTAGCCGGGGGGACGTCCTACGAGCAGTACTTC.